This T cell receptor (beta chain) comes out of a study of control samples from healthy donors and cancer patients. The CDR3 is 14 amino acids. V was pared by 3 bases and J by 7 bases, with 15 bases between. CDR1 LGHNT and CDR2 FRNRAP come from the germline V gene. The table came from immunoSEQ multiplex PCR; TCRdb's copy has only in-frame clones and leaves some out. The table includes 99,000 or so clones, almost 85% detected once. The chain is built from TRBV12-5 and TRBJ1-2, with D perhaps TRBD1 (6 bases). The clonotype comes from a man between 60 and 75 years old in good health. The specimen was blood. The CDR3 spells CASGFGRGLRGYTF. Here the CDR3 DNA reads TGTGCTAGTGGTTTTGGCAGGGGACTTCGTGGCTACACCTTC. The full variable domain, its missing parts supplied by reference TRBV12-5 and TRBJ1-2, is DARVTQTPRHKVTEMGQEVTMRCQPILGHNTVFWYRQTMMQGLELLAYFRNRAPLDDSGMPKDRFSAEMPDATLATLKIQPSEPRDSAVYFCASGFGRGLRGYTFGSGTRLTVV.